The rows below give T cell receptor beta chains drawn from one sample of a study of metastatic and nonmetastatic thyroid tumors. TCRdb reanalyzed the PCR reads via MiXCR. The table has tens of thousands of clones, more than 20% seen once. Sample: tumor tissue. The source of these receptors is a female donor with papillary thyroid cancer or a benign thyroid nodule (not recorded which). Some clones in this sample may be carry-over from other donors' samples. Each CDR3 is given with its conserved first and last residue. D genes are given only for firm matches. Clone size, where shown, is once, few, many, or a class for clones that have expanded.

V gene	clone size	D gene	J gene	CDR3 protein	CDR3 DNA
TRBV6-2/TRBV6-3	-	-	TRBJ2-7	CASSQSGYEQYF	TGTGCCAGCAGCCAGTCGGGTTACGAGCAGTACTTC
TRBV18	-	-	TRBJ1-1	CASSPPSTGSNTEAFF	TGTGCCAGCTCACCACCGTCCACAGGGTCGAACACTGAAGCTTTCTTT
TRBV6-5	-	TRBD2	TRBJ2-1	CASSTKIAGADEQFF	TGTGCCAGCAGTACCAAAATAGCGGGAGCTGATGAGCAGTTCTTC
TRBV2	few	-	TRBJ1-1	CASSERMGPFF	TGTGCCAGCAGTGAAAGGATGGGGCCTTTCTTT
TRBV6-2/TRBV6-3	-	-	TRBJ2-1	CASSYGSSIDNEQFF	TGTGCCAGCAGTTACGGCTCTAGCATCGACAATGAGCAGTTCTTC
TRBV6-5	few	-	TRBJ2-3	CASSYHSVLVRADTQYF	TGTGCCAGCAGTTACCACTCGGTACTAGTTCGGGCAGATACGCAGTATTTT
TRBV28	few	TRBD2	TRBJ2-5	CASSLGTSDPRETQYF	TGTGCCAGCAGTTTAGGGACTAGCGACCCCCGAGAGACCCAGTACTTC
TRBV15	-	-	TRBJ2-1	CATSREQSSYNEQFF	TGTGCCACCAGCAGAGAACAGAGCTCCTACAATGAGCAGTTCTTC
TRBV5-1	-	-	TRBJ2-1	CASSLLLRDSRGFF	TGCGCCAGCAGCTTACTACTCCGGGACTCCAGGGGGTTCTTC
TRBV9	-	-	TRBJ1-2	CASSGGLDGEVGYTF	TGTGCCAGCAGCGGGGGGTTGGACGGGGAGGTCGGCTACACCTTC
TRBV11-2	-	-	TRBJ1-3	CASSVHSGQYGNTIYF	TGTGCCAGCAGCGTGCACTCAGGGCAATATGGAAACACCATATATTTT
TRBV7-9	many	TRBD1	TRBJ2-2	CASSPGTGYTGELFF	TGTGCCAGCAGTCCCGGGACAGGCTACACCGGGGAGCTGTTTTTT
TRBV9	many	-	TRBJ2-1	CASSVAYNEQFF	TGTGCCAGCAGCGTAGCATACAATGAGCAGTTCTTC
TRBV6-1	-	TRBD2	TRBJ2-3	CASSEASGSTDTQYF	TGTGCCAGCAGTGAAGCTAGCGGGAGCACAGATACGCAGTATTTT
TRBV27	many	-	TRBJ2-1	CASSLSGGSRYNEQFF	TGTGCCAGCAGTTTATCTGGTGGGAGTAGGTACAATGAGCAGTTCTTC
TRBV27	-	TRBD2	TRBJ2-6	CASSLSLAGLANSGANVLTF	TGTGCCAGCAGTCTATCCCTAGCGGGACTAGCTAACTCTGGGGCCAACGTCCTGACTTTC
TRBV28	few	-	TRBJ1-2	CASSFGQGSYGYTF	TGTGCCAGCAGTTTCGGGCAGGGAAGCTATGGCTACACCTTC
TRBV6-4	-	-	TRBJ2-2	CASSSDSTGELFF	TGTGCCAGCAGTTCTGACTCCACCGGGGAGCTGTTTTTT
TRBV6-1	few	-	TRBJ1-5	CASKVPGANQPQHF	TGTGCCAGCAAGGTACCCGGAGCCAATCAGCCCCAGCATTTT
TRBV7-2	-	TRBD2	TRBJ2-7	CASSLTSGSYEQYF	TGTGCCAGCAGCTTGACTAGCGGGAGTTACGAGCAGTACTTC
TRBV6-5	-	TRBD1	TRBJ1-1	CASSFPGGTEAFF	TGTGCCAGCAGTTTTCCAGGGGGCACTGAAGCTTTCTTT
TRBV28	many	TRBD1	TRBJ1-2	CASRYTGGDYGYTF	TGTGCCAGCAGATATACAGGGGGAGACTATGGCTACACCTTC
TRBV6-1	many	TRBD2	TRBJ2-7	CASSPSSGTVTYEQYF	TGTGCCAGCAGCCCATCTAGCGGGACGGTGACCTACGAGCAGTACTTC
TRBV5-1	many	-	TRBJ1-2	CASSSIQGQRNVSNYGYTF	TGCGCCAGCAGCTCAATACAAGGACAGCGCAACGTCTCTAACTATGGCTACACCTTC
TRBV28	-	TRBD2	TRBJ2-3	CASSLCWGLAGGLTDTQYF	TGTGCCAGCAGTTTATGTTGGGGACTAGCGGGAGGGCTGACAGATACGCAGTATTTT
TRBV7-9	-	-	TRBJ2-7	CASINGLHSYEQYF	TGTGCCAGCATCAACGGACTCCATTCCTACGAGCAGTACTTC
TRBV27	few	-	TRBJ1-2	CASSSGGGNGYTF	TGTGCCAGCAGTTCGGGGGGAGGTAATGGCTACACCTTC
TRBV6-2/TRBV6-3	few	-	TRBJ1-6	CASSYMNNSPLHF	TGTGCCAGCAGTTATATGAATAATTCACCCCTCCACTTT
TRBV6-1	many	-	TRBJ2-2	CASREPNTGELFF	TGTGCCAGCAGAGAACCGAACACCGGGGAGCTGTTTTTT
TRBV7-2	-	-	TRBJ2-5	CASSRQEETQYF	TGTGCCAGCTCACGACAAGAAGAGACCCAGTACTTC
TRBV15	many	-	TRBJ2-7	CATADRGYEQYF	TGTGCCACAGCAGATAGGGGGTACGAGCAGTACTTC
TRBV6-2/TRBV6-3	-	-	TRBJ1-4	CASSSYEKLFF	TGTGCCAGCAGTTCCTATGAAAAACTGTTTTTT
TRBV6-2/TRBV6-3	few	-	TRBJ1-1	CASSHPDGVLNTEAFF	TGTGCCAGCAGCCACCCGGACGGGGTCTTGAACACTGAAGCTTTCTTT
TRBV20-1	-	-	TRBJ2-1	CSARGSSEYNEQFF	TGCAGTGCTAGAGGCTCTAGCGAGTACAATGAGCAGTTCTTC
TRBV6-2/TRBV6-3	many	TRBD1	TRBJ1-1	CASSKPGTVNTEAFF	TGTGCCAGCAGTAAACCGGGGACAGTTAACACTGAAGCTTTCTTT
TRBV12-3/TRBV12-4	few	TRBD2	TRBJ2-7	CASNPGGGEQYF	TGTGCCAGCAATCCGGGGGGTGGCGAGCAGTACTTC
TRBV7-9	medium-sized	-	TRBJ2-7	CASSPLSYEQYF	TGTGCCAGCAGCCCCCTCTCCTACGAGCAGTACTTC
TRBV12-3/TRBV12-4	few	TRBD1	TRBJ1-4	CASREGQSNEKLFF	TGTGCCAGCAGGGAGGGACAGTCTAATGAAAAACTGTTTTTT
TRBV25-1	few	-	TRBJ2-5	CASSGTYGQETQYF	TGTGCCAGCAGTGGAACATACGGGCAAGAGACCCAGTACTTC
TRBV18	-	TRBD1	TRBJ1-1	CASSPPRDRVNTEAFF	TGTGCCAGCTCACCCCCCAGGGACAGAGTTAACACTGAAGCTTTCTTT
TRBV29-1	many	-	TRBJ1-1	CSVRYNTEAFF	TGCAGCGTTCGTTATAACACTGAAGCTTTCTTT
TRBV5-1	once	-	TRBJ2-3	CASSLSGMDTDTQYF	TGCGCCAGCAGCTTGTCAGGGATGGACACAGATACGCAGTATTTT